This TCR beta chain was observed in a study of early T cells in non-severe SARS-CoV-2 infection. On the study more broadly: Sequencing of bulk RNA from unsorted whole blood was done, without chain pairing. General study results and limits: Using VDJdb, the matching emphasized anti-spike CD8 responses while missing private and CD4 specificities.

Attachment of unique molecular identifiers to individual cDNA molecules was performed. Each CDR3 protein gets one entry after TCRdb re-called the 5' RACE reads with MiXCR. The sample holds tens of thousands of distinct CDR3 sequences, around 6% seen once. This CDR3 spans 18 amino acids. In germline, CDR1 is SEHNR, CDR2 FQNEAQ (reference sequence). Trimming removed 1 base at V and 7 bases at J, with 25 bases between. This clonotype was seen ten or more times. Its matching antigen is unknown. Sequencing input: whole blood. The origin of this receptor is an adult who was a healthcare worker with PCR-confirmed SARS-CoV-2 infection or an uninfected control (not recorded which). V and J are TRBV7-9 and TRBJ1-1; D not certain. As DNA, the CDR3 is TGTGCCAGCAGCTTAGAAATGTCCCCGACGACCTTTGGGGTTGAAGCTTTCTTT. Amino acids: CASSLEMSPTTFGVEAFF. Using reference TRBV7-9 and TRBJ1-1 for the parts outside the CDR3, the full variable domain is DTGVSQNPRHKITKRGQNVTFRCDPISEHNRLYWYRQTLGQGPEFLTYFQNEAQLEKSRLLSDRFSAERPKGSFSTLEIQRTEQGDSAMYLCASSLEMSPTTFGVEAFFGQGTRLTVV.